A selection of T cell receptor beta chains follows, all from one sample in a study of blood T cell repertoires in COVID-19. Here immunoSEQ multiplex PCR was the method, and the copy in TCRdb shows in-frame clones only, minus some. The sample lists over 250,000 clones, 88% occurring once. Material: peripheral blood. The receptors were gathered from a woman between 35 and 50 years old who had recovered from COVID-19. Both conserved end residues are part of each CDR3. Each record gives: J gene, V gene, D gene, clone size, CDR3 protein, CDR3 DNA. D genes are given only for firm matches. Clone size appears in some rows only: once, few, many, or a class for an expanded clone.

j_gene: TRBJ2-7
v_gene: TRBV19
d_gene: .
abundance: .
CDR3aa: CASSTTSHPYEQYF
CDR3nt: TGTGCCAGTAGTACTACTAGCCACCCCTACGAGCAGTACTTC

j_gene: TRBJ2-7
v_gene: TRBV5-8
d_gene: .
abundance: .
CDR3aa: CASNHPTVAYEQYF
CDR3nt: TGTGCCAGCAACCACCCGACTGTCGCCTACGAGCAGTACTTC

j_gene: TRBJ1-1
v_gene: TRBV11-3
d_gene: .
abundance: .
CDR3aa: CASSLAPGSGAFF
CDR3nt: TGTGCCAGCAGCTTGGCCCCCGGATCGGGGGCTTTCTTT

j_gene: TRBJ2-7
v_gene: TRBV6-1
d_gene: .
abundance: .
CDR3aa: CASSEARRYEQYF
CDR3nt: TGTGCCAGCAGTGAAGCCCGGAGGTACGAGCAGTACTTC

j_gene: TRBJ2-7
v_gene: TRBV7-9
d_gene: .
abundance: .
CDR3aa: CASSGRDRTYEQYF
CDR3nt: TGTGCCAGCAGCGGGAGGGACAGGACCTACGAGCAGTACTTC

j_gene: TRBJ2-7
v_gene: TRBV6-5
d_gene: TRBD1
abundance: .
CDR3aa: CASRRGQGAYEQYF
CDR3nt: TGTGCCAGCCGCCGGGGACAGGGGGCCTACGAGCAGTACTTC

j_gene: TRBJ1-2
v_gene: TRBV27
d_gene: TRBD1
abundance: .
CDR3aa: CASSTGGIYGYTF
CDR3nt: TGTGCCAGCAGTACAGGGGGAATCTATGGCTACACCTTC

j_gene: TRBJ1-1
v_gene: TRBV6-5
d_gene: TRBD1
abundance: .
CDR3aa: CASRPRGQPNTEAFF
CDR3nt: TGTGCCAGCCGCCCAAGGGGACAGCCCAACACTGAAGCTTTCTTT

j_gene: TRBJ2-7
v_gene: TRBV7-9
d_gene: TRBD1
abundance: .
CDR3aa: CASSPLGTGANYEQYF
CDR3nt: TGTGCCAGCAGCCCCCTGGGGACAGGCGCTAACTACGAGCAGTACTTC

j_gene: TRBJ2-7
v_gene: TRBV4-3
d_gene: .
abundance: .
CDR3aa: CASSQGGAGAYEQYF
CDR3nt: TGCGCCAGCAGCCAAGGCGGAGCCGGGGCCTACGAGCAGTACTTC

j_gene: TRBJ2-2
v_gene: TRBV3-1/TRBV3-2
d_gene: .
abundance: .
CDR3aa: CASRVGRGELFF
CDR3nt: TGTGCCAGCAGGGTTGGCAGGGGGGAGCTGTTTTTT

j_gene: TRBJ2-4
v_gene: TRBV5-8
d_gene: TRBD1
abundance: .
CDR3aa: CASSPRTGGIQYF
CDR3nt: TGTGCCAGCAGCCCCCGGACAGGAGGCATTCAGTACTTC

j_gene: TRBJ2-5
v_gene: TRBV7-2
d_gene: TRBD1
abundance: .
CDR3aa: CASTRDRAETQYF
CDR3nt: TGTGCCAGCACCCGGGACAGGGCGGAGACCCAGTACTTC

j_gene: TRBJ1-4
v_gene: TRBV29-1
d_gene: .
abundance: .
CDR3aa: CSALGGAAEKLFF
CDR3nt: TGCAGCGCCTTAGGGGGGGCAGCTGAAAAACTGTTTTTT

j_gene: TRBJ2-6
v_gene: TRBV6-1
d_gene: TRBD1
abundance: .
CDR3aa: CASSDPGQGAFYSGANVLTF
CDR3nt: TGTGCCAGCAGTGACCCGGGACAGGGGGCTTTCTACTCTGGGGCCAACGTCCTGACTTTC

j_gene: TRBJ1-1
v_gene: TRBV6-6
d_gene: .
abundance: .
CDR3aa: CASSYGTLGGVTEAFF
CDR3nt: TGTGCCAGCAGTTACGGGACGTTGGGGGGAGTCACTGAAGCTTTCTTT

j_gene: TRBJ1-1
v_gene: TRBV29-1
d_gene: .
abundance: .
CDR3aa: CSVEATPGRGTEAFF
CDR3nt: TGCAGCGTTGAAGCCACCCCTGGGAGGGGAACTGAAGCTTTCTTT

j_gene: TRBJ1-1
v_gene: TRBV14
d_gene: .
abundance: .
CDR3aa: CASSPGQLGEAFF
CDR3nt: TGTGCCAGCAGCCCCGGACAGTTGGGAGAAGCTTTCTTT

j_gene: TRBJ2-2
v_gene: TRBV9
d_gene: .
abundance: .
CDR3aa: CASTGSRGTGELFF
CDR3nt: TGTGCCAGCACCGGGAGCCGGGGCACCGGGGAGCTGTTTTTT

j_gene: TRBJ1-1
v_gene: TRBV29-1
d_gene: .
abundance: .
CDR3aa: CSVGGRQASTEAFF
CDR3nt: TGCAGCGTTGGGGGCCGACAGGCGAGCACTGAAGCTTTCTTT

j_gene: TRBJ1-2
v_gene: TRBV7-8
d_gene: TRBD1
abundance: .
CDR3aa: CASSGRTGPVYTF
CDR3nt: TGTGCCAGCAGCGGACGGACAGGGCCTGTCTACACCTTC

j_gene: TRBJ2-1
v_gene: TRBV19
d_gene: TRBD2
abundance: .
CDR3aa: CASNRWASGGMNEQFF
CDR3nt: TGTGCCAGTAACCGATGGGCTAGCGGGGGAATGAATGAGCAGTTCTTC

j_gene: TRBJ2-2
v_gene: TRBV4-2
d_gene: TRBD1
abundance: few
CDR3aa: CASSQRTGGDFGTGELFF
CDR3nt: TGTGCCAGCAGCCAGAGGACAGGGGGAGACTTCGGGACCGGGGAGCTGTTTTTT

j_gene: TRBJ2-1
v_gene: TRBV4-3
d_gene: TRBD2
abundance: .
CDR3aa: CASSQTLAGVHYNEQFF
CDR3nt: TGCGCCAGCAGCCAAACCCTGGCGGGAGTACACTACAATGAGCAGTTCTTC

j_gene: TRBJ2-1
v_gene: TRBV21-1
d_gene: .
abundance: .
CDR3aa: CASSGPWGGIKRNEQFF
CDR3nt: TGTGCCAGCAGCGGGCCGTGGGGCGGGATAAAGAGGAATGAGCAGTTCTTC

j_gene: TRBJ2-7
v_gene: TRBV14
d_gene: TRBD1
abundance: .
CDR3aa: CASSQPGQGYEQYF
CDR3nt: TGTGCCAGCAGCCAGCCAGGACAGGGTTACGAGCAGTACTTC

j_gene: TRBJ2-5
v_gene: TRBV19
d_gene: TRBD1
abundance: .
CDR3aa: CASSIRDRGWGETQYF
CDR3nt: TGTGCCAGTAGTATCCGGGACAGGGGCTGGGGGGAGACCCAGTACTTC

j_gene: TRBJ1-2
v_gene: TRBV10-3
d_gene: TRBD1
abundance: .
CDR3aa: CAITGGRTGEFYTF
CDR3nt: TGTGCCATCACTGGGGGCCGGACAGGGGAATTCTACACCTTC

j_gene: TRBJ1-6
v_gene: TRBV7-2
d_gene: .
abundance: .
CDR3aa: CASSAGSYNSPLHF
CDR3nt: TGTGCCAGCAGCGCAGGGTCCTATAATTCACCCCTCCACTTT

j_gene: TRBJ2-1
v_gene: TRBV18
d_gene: .
abundance: .
CDR3aa: CASSPTVLARYSYNEQFF
CDR3nt: TGTGCCAGCTCACCAACCGTCCTAGCCCGGTACTCCTACAATGAGCAGTTCTTC

j_gene: TRBJ2-3
v_gene: TRBV5-4
d_gene: .
abundance: .
CDR3aa: CASSSSSESTDTQYF
CDR3nt: TGTGCCAGCAGCTCCTCTAGCGAGAGCACAGATACGCAGTATTTT

j_gene: TRBJ2-7
v_gene: TRBV5-6
d_gene: TRBD1
abundance: .
CDR3aa: CASSPTGVGSYEQYF
CDR3nt: TGTGCCAGCAGCCCGACAGGGGTAGGCTCCTACGAGCAGTACTTC

j_gene: TRBJ2-7
v_gene: TRBV6-2/TRBV6-3
d_gene: .
abundance: .
CDR3aa: CASTPLGGLDGEQYF
CDR3nt: TGTGCCAGCACCCCCCTGGGGGGACTCGACGGCGAGCAGTACTTC

j_gene: TRBJ1-4
v_gene: TRBV19
d_gene: .
abundance: .
CDR3aa: CASSIRGALVEKLFF
CDR3nt: TGTGCCAGTAGTATCCGGGGGGCTTTAGTTGAAAAACTGTTTTTT

j_gene: TRBJ2-7
v_gene: TRBV30
d_gene: TRBD2
abundance: few
CDR3aa: CAWSDPGRVTSGRGASEQYF
CDR3nt: TGTGCCTGGAGTGATCCCGGTCGTGTGACTAGCGGGAGAGGGGCCTCCGAGCAGTACTTC

j_gene: TRBJ2-6
v_gene: TRBV18
d_gene: .
abundance: .
CDR3aa: CASSPAGANVLTF
CDR3nt: TGTGCCAGCTCACCCGCTGGGGCCAACGTCCTGACTTTC

j_gene: TRBJ2-4
v_gene: TRBV7-9
d_gene: TRBD1
abundance: .
CDR3aa: CASSPRGTGLAKNIQYF
CDR3nt: TGTGCCAGCAGCCCCCGCGGGACAGGGCTAGCCAAAAACATTCAGTACTTC

j_gene: TRBJ1-2
v_gene: TRBV4-3
d_gene: .
abundance: .
CDR3aa: CASTKTAGGRDGYTF
CDR3nt: TGCGCCAGCACAAAAACCGCGGGGGGGCGCGATGGCTACACCTTC

j_gene: TRBJ1-4
v_gene: TRBV19
d_gene: .
abundance: .
CDR3aa: CASNRRSNEKLFF
CDR3nt: TGTGCCAGTAATAGGAGATCCAATGAAAAACTGTTTTTT

j_gene: TRBJ2-7
v_gene: TRBV4-2
d_gene: TRBD1
abundance: .
CDR3aa: CASSQDQDRGTYEQYF
CDR3nt: TGTGCCAGCAGCCAAGATCAGGACAGGGGAACGTACGAGCAGTACTTC

j_gene: TRBJ1-2
v_gene: TRBV9
d_gene: .
abundance: once
CDR3aa: CASSPQGGSQNYGYTF
CDR3nt: TGTGCCAGCAGCCCCCAGGGAGGGTCCCAGAACTATGGCTACACCTTC

j_gene: TRBJ1-1
v_gene: TRBV5-4
d_gene: .
abundance: .
CDR3aa: CASSLLGGTEAFF
CDR3nt: TGTGCCAGCAGCTTACTAGGGGGCACTGAAGCTTTCTTT

j_gene: TRBJ2-5
v_gene: TRBV19
d_gene: TRBD2
abundance: .
CDR3aa: CASSSRGGLGPQETQYF
CDR3nt: TGTGCCAGTAGCTCGCGGGGGGGACTAGGCCCCCAAGAGACCCAGTACTTC

j_gene: TRBJ2-1
v_gene: TRBV5-6
d_gene: .
abundance: .
CDR3aa: CASSLGGGQFF
CDR3nt: TGTGCCAGCAGCTTGGGGGGAGGACAGTTCTTC

j_gene: TRBJ2-1
v_gene: TRBV28
d_gene: TRBD2
abundance: .
CDR3aa: CASTETSGRAPYNEQFF
CDR3nt: TGTGCCAGCACCGAAACTAGCGGGAGGGCCCCCTACAATGAGCAGTTCTTC